The TCR beta chain under discussion was sequenced for a study of PD-L1 blockade in urothelial cancer listed by TCRdb under 2017. Some background on the complete study: Every patient began therapy at some point between 2013 and 2015 and was given atezolizumab 1,200 mg intravenously every 3 weeks. About 85% of the 29 patients were males with bladder-origin urothelial cancer, and 18 of 29 reported a prior smoking history. Patients had an ECOG performance status of 0 or 1 and had received between 0 and 3 prior chemotherapy regimens. Blood samples were analyzed at 3 weeks after treatment start (second dose) and at 6 weeks after treatment start. Blood samples gave median yields of around 140,000 T cells and 65,000 to 85,000 unique TCRs, along with a median clonality of about 0.084. The study, an exploratory multi-omic analysis, examined somatic, immune and clinical correlates of response to PD-L1 blockade with atezolizumab in urothelial cancer. Pretreatment tumor samples and matched peripheral blood, collected serially before and after atezolizumab treatment, underwent TCR sequencing. Durable clinical benefit meant progression-free survival longer than 6 months, and TCR features were also tested against progression-free and overall survival. Whole exome sequencing and RNA sequencing of pretreatment tumors were performed alongside TCR sequencing in the same patients. Durable clinical benefit was achieved by nine patients but not by the remaining 20. Pretreatment blood TCR-seq was available for twenty-nine patients, at least one posttreatment blood collection was obtained for some 25 patients, and tumor TCR-seq was available for some 25 patients.

According to the study, the label for this sample's time point signals: peripheral blood 6 weeks after treatment start. A total of some 30 patients with locally advanced or metastatic urothelial carcinoma, treated at Memorial Sloan Kettering on a trial protocol, made up the cohort. Peripheral blood mononuclear cells were collected pretreatment and during treatment, with between 1 and 8 total time points per patient. The Qiagen DNeasy Blood extraction kit was used to purify genomic DNA from total PBMCs and from tumor samples. Collected pretreatment and during treatment, PBMCs were isolated and stored as previously described. Synthetic TCR analog templates were spiked into each PCR to estimate absolute template abundance from read counts. Using the immunoSEQ assay, TCRbeta CDR3 regions were amplified from genomic DNA with bias-controlled V and J gene primers. Sequencing of rearranged TCRbeta segments was done at approximately 20X coverage. Concerning the study's data processing: Sequencing errors were corrected by clustering and CDR3s were annotated against IMGT to assign V, D and J genes. Out-of-frame and stop-codon sequences were excluded, and only productive TCRbeta rearrangements were used in downstream analyses. To compute clonality, Shannon entropy was normalized by the log of the number of unique productive sequences and then subtracted from one. Clones differing between time points or between blood and tumor were identified using Fisher's exact test with Benjamini-Hochberg correction, with an adjusted p below 0.01 applied as the threshold. This is the immuneACCESS table as TCRdb keeps it, with only in-frame sequences that have V and J called. A part of the clones is gone; compared with another copy, unresolved V genes explain less than half, and the rest is unexplained. D and trimming come from the DNA, and the V and J calls and clone size come from that table. This sample is represented by about 110,000 clones; approximately 89% of them were singletons. Clones ranked in the top ten supply under 5% of the sample.

What the research found in general, with its limitations: Improved progression-free and overall survival was associated with having pretreatment peripheral blood TCR clonality below the median. Because the sample size was small (n of about 27) and many of the analyses were exploratory, the results are meant to be hypothesis-generating. At 3 weeks after the start of treatment, tumor-associated TCR clones in peripheral blood had expanded more in patients with durable benefit (n of about 22, p = 0.022).

CDR1 and CDR2, per the germline V gene, are SGHRS and YFSETQ. The V end gives up 5 bases and the J end 4 bases, leaving 4 bases in the junction not matched to a gene. From the cysteine through the phenylalanine, the CDR3 covers 14 amino acids. The CDR3 DNA has 42 bases and is translated from base 1. Only one count was recorded for this clone. Its antigen target is currently unknown. No base quality information exists; no much larger clone differs at one position. The clonotype comes from a man in his fifties or sixties with urothelial cancer. The sequencing here drew on PBMCs, taken around atezolizumab (anti-PD-L1) treatment. This sequence uses TRBV5-1 and TRBJ2-5, with 11 bases matching TRBD2. CDR3 region: CASRPTSGGETQYF. The base sequence is TGCGCCAGCAGACCTACTAGCGGGGGAGAGACCCAGTACTTC.